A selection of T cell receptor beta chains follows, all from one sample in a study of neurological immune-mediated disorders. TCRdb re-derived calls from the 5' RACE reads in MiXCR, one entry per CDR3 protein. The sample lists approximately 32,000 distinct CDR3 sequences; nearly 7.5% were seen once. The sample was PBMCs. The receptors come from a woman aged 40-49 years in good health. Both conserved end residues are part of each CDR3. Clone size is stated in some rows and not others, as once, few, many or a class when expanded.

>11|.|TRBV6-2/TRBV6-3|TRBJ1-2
CASSYHKGYTF
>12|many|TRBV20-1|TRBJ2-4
CSAVGPLNIQYF
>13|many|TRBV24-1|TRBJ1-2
CATSDLPGSGYTF
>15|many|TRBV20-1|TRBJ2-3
CSAPLSVISTDTQYF
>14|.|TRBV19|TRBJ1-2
CASSQGRNRNGYTF
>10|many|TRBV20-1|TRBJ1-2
CSAGENGYTF
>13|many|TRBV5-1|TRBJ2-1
CASTAGKWNEQFF
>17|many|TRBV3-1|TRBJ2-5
CASSHMLGGEYQETQYF
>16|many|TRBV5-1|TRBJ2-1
CASSLKYGGDNNEQFF
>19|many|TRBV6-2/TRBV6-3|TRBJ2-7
CASSPTGPAAVLHKYEQYF
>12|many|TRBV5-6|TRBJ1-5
CASSLLGSPQHF
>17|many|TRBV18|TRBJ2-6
CASSTTRGYSGANVLTF
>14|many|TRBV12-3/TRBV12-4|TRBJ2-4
CASSLQDSYYIQYF
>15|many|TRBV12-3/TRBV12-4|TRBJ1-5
CASSPGGGRNQPQHF
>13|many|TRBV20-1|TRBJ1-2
CSARRQGEYGYTF
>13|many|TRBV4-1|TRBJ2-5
CASSQVKLETQYF
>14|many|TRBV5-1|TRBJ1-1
CASSSGQGYTEAFF
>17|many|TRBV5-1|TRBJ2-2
CASSLTGGRFNTGELFF
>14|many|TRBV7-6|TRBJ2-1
CASSLISSYNEQFF
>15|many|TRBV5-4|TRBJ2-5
CASSLDAGAGETQYF
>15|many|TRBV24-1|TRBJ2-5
CATSVAGANQETQYF
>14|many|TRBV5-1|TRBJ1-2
CASSLDNTNYGYTF
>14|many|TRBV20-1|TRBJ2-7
CSARSGLAVYEQYF
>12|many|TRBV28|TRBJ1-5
CASRGGRQPQHF
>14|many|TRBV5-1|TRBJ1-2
CASSSLETEHGYTF
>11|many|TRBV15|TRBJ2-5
CATSNGRTQYF
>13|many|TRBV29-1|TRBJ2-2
CSVDKGRTGELFF
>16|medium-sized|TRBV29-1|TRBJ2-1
CSVETVSPSSYNEQFF
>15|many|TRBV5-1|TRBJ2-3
CASSWAGPSTDTQYF
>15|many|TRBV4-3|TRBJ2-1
CASSQVVRGLEEQFF
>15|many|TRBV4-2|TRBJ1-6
CASSLSGQGISPLHF
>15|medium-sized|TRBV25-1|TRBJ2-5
CASRPGTGGLETQYF
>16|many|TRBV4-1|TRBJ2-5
CASSQQAGGNWETQYF
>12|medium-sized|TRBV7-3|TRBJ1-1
CASSRGDTEAFF
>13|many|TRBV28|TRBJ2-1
CASRGRGINEQFF
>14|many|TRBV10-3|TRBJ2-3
CATRLAGDTDTQYF
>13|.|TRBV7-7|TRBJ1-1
CASSQTRYNEAFF
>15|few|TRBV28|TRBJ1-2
CASKETGTEVRGYTF
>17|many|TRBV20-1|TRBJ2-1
CSARSPGQTGSYNEQFF
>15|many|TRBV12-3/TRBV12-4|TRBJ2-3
CASSSGGGRVGTQYF
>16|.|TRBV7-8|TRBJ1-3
CASSLGTGVSGNTIYF
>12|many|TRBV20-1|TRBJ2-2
CSASRGAGELFF
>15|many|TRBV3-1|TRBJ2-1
CASSLLYRDSNEQFF
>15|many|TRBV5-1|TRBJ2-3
CASSLNVEATDTQYF
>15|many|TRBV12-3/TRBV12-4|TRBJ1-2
CASSSRRTANYGYTF
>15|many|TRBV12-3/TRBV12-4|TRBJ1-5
CASSFRWGQDQPQHF
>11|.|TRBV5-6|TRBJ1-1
CASSNIHEAFF
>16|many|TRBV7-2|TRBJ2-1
CASSFPLADSYNEQFF
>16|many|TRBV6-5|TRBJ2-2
CASSQSGLDLAGELFF
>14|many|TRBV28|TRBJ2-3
CASSLTGRTDTQYF
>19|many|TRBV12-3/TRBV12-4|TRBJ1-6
CASSLEEGQLRGRNSPLHF
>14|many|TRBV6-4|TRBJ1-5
CASSADEGSQPQHF